This T cell receptor (beta chain) was recovered during a study of CD4 T cells in relation to SARS-CoV-2 and coronaviruses. As for the study in general: Convalescent donors were aged 21 to 72, with median about 40 years.

Naive or memory CD4+ cells were cultured 1:1 with T cell-depleted PBMCs plus CEF. Naive and memory CD4+ T cells were cultured with CEF, then survey-sequenced. Profiled with immunoSEQ multiplex PCR; TCRdb holds only in-frame clones, not every one. The sample comprises about 36,000 clones, approximately 83% of which are singletons, and 6.6% rests with the top ten. For this clone: The target antigen is unknown.

The J segment lost 7 bases and the V segment lost 5 bases, leaving 17 bases of the junction unmatched. The CDR3 is made up of 19 amino acids. Germline CDR1 is MDHEN and CDR2 is SYDVKM. The source is an adult with COVID-19. Sequencing input: naive CD4+ T cells from PBMCs, cultured in vitro. Subset indicated: naive CD4+ T cells isolated by negative enrichment. The J gene is TRBJ2-1, the V gene TRBV28, with 13 bases identical to TRBD2. CDR3 residues: CASSTFELAGGPMGNEQFF. In DNA form, the CDR3 reads TGTGCCAGCAGTACGTTCGAACTAGCGGGAGGGCCCATGGGGAATGAGCAGTTCTTC. Drawing the rest from reference TRBV28 and TRBJ2-1, the complete variable domain is DVKVTQSSRYLVKRTGEKVFLECVQDMDHENMFWYRQDPGLGLRLIYFSYDVKMKEKGDIPEGYSVSREKKERFSLILESASTNQTSMYLCASSTFELAGGPMGNEQFFGPGTRLTVL.